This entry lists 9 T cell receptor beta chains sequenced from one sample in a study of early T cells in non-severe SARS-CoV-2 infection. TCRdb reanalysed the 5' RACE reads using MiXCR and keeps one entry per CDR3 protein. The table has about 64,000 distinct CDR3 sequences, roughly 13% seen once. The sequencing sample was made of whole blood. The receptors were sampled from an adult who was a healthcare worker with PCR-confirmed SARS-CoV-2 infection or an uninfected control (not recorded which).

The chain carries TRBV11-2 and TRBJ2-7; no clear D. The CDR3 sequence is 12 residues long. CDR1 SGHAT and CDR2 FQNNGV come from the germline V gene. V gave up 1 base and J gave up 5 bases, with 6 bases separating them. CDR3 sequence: CASSLGADEQYF. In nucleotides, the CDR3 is TGTGCCAGCAGCTTAGGCGCCGACGAGCAGTACTTC.

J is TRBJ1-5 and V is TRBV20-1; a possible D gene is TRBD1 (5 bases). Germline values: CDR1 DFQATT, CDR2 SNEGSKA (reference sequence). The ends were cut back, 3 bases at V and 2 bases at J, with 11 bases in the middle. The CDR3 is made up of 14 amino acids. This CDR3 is CSASRVNGNQPQHF. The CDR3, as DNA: TGCAGTGCTAGCAGGGTAAATGGCAATCAGCCCCAGCATTTT.

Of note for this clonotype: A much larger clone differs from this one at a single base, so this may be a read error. CDR3 in DNA: TGCAGTGCTGTCGGGACAGCTTCTGAAGCTTTCTTT. Translating it yields CSAVGTASEAFF. The V gene is TRBV20-1, the J gene TRBJ1-1; 7 bases map to TRBD1. The V gene's germline CDR1 is DFQATT and CDR2 SNEGSKA (reference sequence). The trim removed 5 bases at V and 6 bases at J, leaving 6 bases unmatched. There are 12 residues in the CDR3.

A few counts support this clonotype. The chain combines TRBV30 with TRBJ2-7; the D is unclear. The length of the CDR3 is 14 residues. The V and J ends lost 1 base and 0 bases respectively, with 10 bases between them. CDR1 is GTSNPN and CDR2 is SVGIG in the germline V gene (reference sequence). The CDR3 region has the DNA TGTGCCTGGAGTGAGGTGGGCGCCTCCTACGAGCAGTACTTC. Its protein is CAWSEVGASYEQYF.

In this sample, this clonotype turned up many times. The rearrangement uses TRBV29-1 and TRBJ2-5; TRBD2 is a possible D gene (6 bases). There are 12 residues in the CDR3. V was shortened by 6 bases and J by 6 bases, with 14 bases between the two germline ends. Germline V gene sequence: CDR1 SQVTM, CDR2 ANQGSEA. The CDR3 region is CSVPRGSKTQYF. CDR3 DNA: TGCAGCGTCCCCCGGGGGTCGAAGACCCAGTACTTC.

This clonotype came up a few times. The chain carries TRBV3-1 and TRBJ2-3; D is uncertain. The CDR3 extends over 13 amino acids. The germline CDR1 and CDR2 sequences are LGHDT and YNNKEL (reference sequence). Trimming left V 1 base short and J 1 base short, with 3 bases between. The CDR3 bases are TGTGCCAGCAGCCAAGCCGGCACAGATACGCAGTATTTT. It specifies CASSQAGTDTQYF.

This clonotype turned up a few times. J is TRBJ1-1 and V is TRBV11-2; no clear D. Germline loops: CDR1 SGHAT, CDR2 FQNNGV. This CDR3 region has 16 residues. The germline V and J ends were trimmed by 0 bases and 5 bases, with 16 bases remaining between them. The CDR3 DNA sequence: TGTGCCAGCAGCTTAGATGCCGGAAGGGCTTTAACTGAAGCTTTCTTT. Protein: CASSLDAGRALTEAFF.

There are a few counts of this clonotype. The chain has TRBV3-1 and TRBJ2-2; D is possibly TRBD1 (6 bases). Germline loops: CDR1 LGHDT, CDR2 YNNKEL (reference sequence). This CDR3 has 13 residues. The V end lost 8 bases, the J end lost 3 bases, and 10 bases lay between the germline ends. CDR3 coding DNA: TGTGCCAGCGGGGGCCTTGACACCGGGGAGCTGTTTTTT. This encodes CASGGLDTGELFF. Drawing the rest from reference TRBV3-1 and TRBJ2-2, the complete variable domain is DTAVSQTPKYLVTQMGNDKSIKCEQNLGHDTMYWYKQDSKKFLKIMFSYNNKELIINETVPNRFSPKSPDKAHLNLHINSLELGDSAVYFCASGGLDTGELFFGEGSRLTVL.

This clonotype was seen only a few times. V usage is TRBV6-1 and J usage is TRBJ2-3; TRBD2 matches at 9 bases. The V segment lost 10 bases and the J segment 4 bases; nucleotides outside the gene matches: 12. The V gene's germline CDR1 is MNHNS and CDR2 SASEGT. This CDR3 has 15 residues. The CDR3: CAILWGGGGADTQYF. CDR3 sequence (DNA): TGTGCCATCCTCTGGGGCGGCGGGGGGGCAGATACGCAGTATTTT.